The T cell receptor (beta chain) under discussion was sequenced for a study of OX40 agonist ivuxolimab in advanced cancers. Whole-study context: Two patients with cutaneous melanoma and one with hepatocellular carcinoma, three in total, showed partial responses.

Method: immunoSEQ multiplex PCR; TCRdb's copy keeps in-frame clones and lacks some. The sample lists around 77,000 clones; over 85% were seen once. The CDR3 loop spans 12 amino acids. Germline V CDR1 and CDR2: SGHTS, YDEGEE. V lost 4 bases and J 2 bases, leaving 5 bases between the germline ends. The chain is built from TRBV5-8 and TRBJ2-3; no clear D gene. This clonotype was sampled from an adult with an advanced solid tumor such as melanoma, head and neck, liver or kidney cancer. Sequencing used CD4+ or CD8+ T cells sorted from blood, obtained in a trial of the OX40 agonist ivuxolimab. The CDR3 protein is CASSPSTDTQYF. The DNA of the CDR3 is TGTGCCAGCAGCCCTTCCACAGATACGCAGTATTTT. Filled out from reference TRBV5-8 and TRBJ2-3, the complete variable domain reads EAGVTQSPTHLIKTRGQQATLRCSPISGHTSVYWYQQALGLGLQFLLWYDEGEERNRGNFPPRFSGRQFPNYSSELNVNALELEDSALYLCASSPSTDTQYFGPGTRLTVL.